This T cell receptor beta chain was sequenced during a study of cytomegalovirus exposure and HLA in healthy donors. There were likely unrecorded immune exposures, though donors were nominally healthy when sampled. The study, taken as a whole, reports: Indistinguishable V segments, including TRBV6-2 and TRBV6-3, were excluded. The authors assumed roughly uniform sequencing depth across donors for presence/absence analyses. In a later analysis, the majority of CMV-associated beta chains seemingly showed HLA restriction.

Germline CDR1 SGHRS, CDR2 YFSETQ. The CDR3 extends over 14 amino acids. V was shortened by 3 bases and J by 1 base, with 10 bases between the two germline ends. This clone was detected a few times. Its antigen is currently unknown. Use of 60 Vbeta and 13 Jbeta primers characterized the PCR. Repertoires were generated with immunoSEQ multiplex PCR, while TCRdb's copy carries only in-frame clones and drops some. The data show more than 90,000 clones, around 81% seen once. The V gene is TRBV5-1, the J gene TRBJ1-1; D perhaps matches TRBD1 (6 bases). This TCR derives from a woman between 70 and 85 years old in good health and CMV-seropositive. Sequenced input: PBMCs. The CDR3 protein is CASSSMTGNTEAFF. In DNA form, the CDR3 reads TGCGCCAGCAGCTCCATGACAGGGAACACTGAAGCTTTCTTT.